This is a list of T cell receptor beta chains from one sample in a study of neurological immune-mediated disorders. TCRdb fed the 5' RACE reads into MiXCR, producing one record per CDR3 protein. The sample includes 85,000 to 110,000 distinct CDR3 sequences, approximately 11% seen only once; the top ten take under 3.5%. Material: PBMCs. These TCRs come from a female donor with HTLV-1-associated myelopathy (HAM/TSP). The CDR3 runs from the conserved cysteine through the conserved F or W. The D gene is left open where the match is weak. Clone size, where shown, is once, few, many, or a class for clones that have expanded.

CDR3 length: 12; D gene: NA; V gene: TRBV9; J gene: TRBJ2-3; clone size: many; CDR3 DNA: TGTGCCTCTGGCGGGGGCACAGATACGCAGTATTTT; CDR3 protein: CASGGGTDTQYF
CDR3 length: 16; D gene: TRBD1; V gene: TRBV7-9; J gene: TRBJ2-7; clone size: many; CDR3 DNA: TGTGCCAGCAGCGAAGTGGTAGGACAGGGCCCCTACGAGCAGTACTTC; CDR3 protein: CASSEVVGQGPYEQYF
CDR3 length: 14; D gene: TRBD1; V gene: TRBV20-1; J gene: TRBJ2-6; clone size: NA; CDR3 DNA: TGCAGTGCCATGACAGGGGCTGGGGCCAACGTCCTGACTTTC; CDR3 protein: CSAMTGAGANVLTF
CDR3 length: 17; D gene: TRBD1; V gene: TRBV5-1; J gene: TRBJ2-3; clone size: many; CDR3 DNA: TGCGCCAGCAGCTTTATTCTGGGACAGGGTAGCACAGATACGCAGTATTTT; CDR3 protein: CASSFILGQGSTDTQYF
CDR3 length: 16; D gene: NA; V gene: TRBV24-1; J gene: TRBJ2-2; clone size: NA; CDR3 DNA: TGTGCCACCAGTGCCGGAGGGACTGCGAACACCGGGGAGCTGTTTTTT; CDR3 protein: CATSAGGTANTGELFF
CDR3 length: 13; D gene: NA; V gene: TRBV20-1; J gene: TRBJ2-7; clone size: many; CDR3 DNA: TGCAGTGCTAGAGGGCAGTCGGGCTACGAGCAGTACTTC; CDR3 protein: CSARGQSGYEQYF
CDR3 length: 16; D gene: NA; V gene: TRBV6-5; J gene: TRBJ2-5; clone size: many; CDR3 DNA: TGTGCCAGCAGTTCGACCGGGCCGATGACCAGGGAGACCCAGTACTTC; CDR3 protein: CASSSTGPMTRETQYF
CDR3 length: 14; D gene: TRBD1; V gene: TRBV7-9; J gene: TRBJ2-1; clone size: many; CDR3 DNA: TGTGCCAGCAGCTTGACAGGGGCCTACAATGAGCAGTTCTTC; CDR3 protein: CASSLTGAYNEQFF
CDR3 length: 16; D gene: TRBD1; V gene: TRBV5-1; J gene: TRBJ2-7; clone size: many; CDR3 DNA: TGCGCCAGCAGCTTTTGGCAGGGACAGGGCACCTACGAGCAGTACTTC; CDR3 protein: CASSFWQGQGTYEQYF
CDR3 length: 13; D gene: TRBD1; V gene: TRBV10-3; J gene: TRBJ2-3; clone size: many; CDR3 DNA: TGTGCCATCAGGGGACAGGGCACAGATACGCAGTATTTT; CDR3 protein: CAIRGQGTDTQYF
CDR3 length: 14; D gene: NA; V gene: TRBV5-1; J gene: TRBJ1-4; clone size: many; CDR3 DNA: TGCGCCAGCAGCATGACGGTGGGGGATGAAAAACTGTTTTTT; CDR3 protein: CASSMTVGDEKLFF
CDR3 length: 11; D gene: NA; V gene: TRBV20-1; J gene: TRBJ2-1; clone size: many; CDR3 DNA: TGCAGTGCTAGAGAGTACGAGACGCAGTTCTTC; CDR3 protein: CSAREYETQFF
CDR3 length: 15; D gene: NA; V gene: TRBV29-1; J gene: TRBJ1-1; clone size: many; CDR3 DNA: TGCAGCGTTGAAGTTGCGGCCCCCAGAGGGACTGAAGCTTTCTTT; CDR3 protein: CSVEVAAPRGTEAFF
CDR3 length: 16; D gene: NA; V gene: TRBV7-7; J gene: TRBJ2-5; clone size: NA; CDR3 DNA: TGTGCCAGCAGCTTAGGGGCAGGGGTCCCCCAAGAGACCCAGTACTTC; CDR3 protein: CASSLGAGVPQETQYF
CDR3 length: 16; D gene: NA; V gene: TRBV5-1; J gene: TRBJ1-5; clone size: many; CDR3 DNA: TGCGCCAGCAGCTTGGAGGGGGTGAGAGGCAATCAGCCCCAGCATTTT; CDR3 protein: CASSLEGVRGNQPQHF
CDR3 length: 19; D gene: TRBD2; V gene: TRBV6-6; J gene: TRBJ2-5; clone size: many; CDR3 DNA: TGTGCCAGCAGTTACTCGTATTGGCCTAGCGGGGGGGCCGGAGAGACCCAGTACTTC; CDR3 protein: CASSYSYWPSGGAGETQYF
CDR3 length: 17; D gene: TRBD2; V gene: TRBV20-1; J gene: TRBJ2-1; clone size: many; CDR3 DNA: TGCAGTGCTAGAGGGACTAGCGGGGGGGGCACCTACAATGAGCAGTTCTTC; CDR3 protein: CSARGTSGGGTYNEQFF
CDR3 length: 16; D gene: TRBD2; V gene: TRBV20-1; J gene: TRBJ2-1; clone size: few; CDR3 DNA: TGCAGTGCGAGAAGACTAGCGGGGGGGCCGGGAAATGAGCAGTTCTTC; CDR3 protein: CSARRLAGGPGNEQFF
CDR3 length: 14; D gene: TRBD1; V gene: TRBV12-3/TRBV12-4; J gene: TRBJ1-2; clone size: many; CDR3 DNA: TGTGCCAGCAGTTGGGGACAGGTCCTACGGGGCTACACCTTC; CDR3 protein: CASSWGQVLRGYTF
CDR3 length: 18; D gene: TRBD1; V gene: TRBV24-1; J gene: TRBJ2-6; clone size: many; CDR3 DNA: TGTGCCACCAGTGATCCCGGGACAGGGGTTTCTGGGGCCAACGTCCTGACTTTC; CDR3 protein: CATSDPGTGVSGANVLTF
CDR3 length: 16; D gene: TRBD1; V gene: TRBV5-1; J gene: TRBJ2-5; clone size: many; CDR3 DNA: TGCGCCAGCAGCCCATACCGGGACAGGAGCCAAGAGACCCAGTACTTC; CDR3 protein: CASSPYRDRSQETQYF
CDR3 length: 14; D gene: NA; V gene: TRBV20-1; J gene: TRBJ1-1; clone size: many; CDR3 DNA: TGCAGTGCTAGACGAGCGACAGGGAACACTGAAGCTTTCTTT; CDR3 protein: CSARRATGNTEAFF
CDR3 length: 17; D gene: TRBD2; V gene: TRBV5-1; J gene: TRBJ2-4; clone size: many; CDR3 DNA: TGCGCCAGCAGCTCGGGACCGATTAGCGGGGGAAGCAACATTCAGTACTTC; CDR3 protein: CASSSGPISGGSNIQYF
CDR3 length: 17; D gene: NA; V gene: TRBV20-1; J gene: TRBJ2-1; clone size: NA; CDR3 DNA: TGCAGTGCTAGTCTGGTCTTAGGGGGGAGCTCCTACAATGAGCAGTTCTTC; CDR3 protein: CSASLVLGGSSYNEQFF
CDR3 length: 14; D gene: NA; V gene: TRBV5-5; J gene: TRBJ1-5; clone size: NA; CDR3 DNA: TGTGCCAGCAGCTTGGTTAGGGCGGACCAGCCCCAGCATTTT; CDR3 protein: CASSLVRADQPQHF
CDR3 length: 15; D gene: TRBD1; V gene: TRBV4-2; J gene: TRBJ1-1; clone size: many; CDR3 DNA: TGTGCCAGCAACGGACAGGGGGCTTTGGGCCTGGAAGCTTTCTTT; CDR3 protein: CASNGQGALGLEAFF
CDR3 length: 13; D gene: NA; V gene: TRBV5-1; J gene: TRBJ2-5; clone size: many; CDR3 DNA: TGCGCCAGCAGCTTCGACAGCCAAGAGACCCAGTACTTC; CDR3 protein: CASSFDSQETQYF
CDR3 length: 13; D gene: NA; V gene: TRBV5-1; J gene: TRBJ1-6; clone size: few; CDR3 DNA: TGCGCCAGCAGCTGGGGATCGGAGTCACCCCTCCACTTT; CDR3 protein: CASSWGSESPLHF
CDR3 length: 13; D gene: NA; V gene: TRBV5-1; J gene: TRBJ2-5; clone size: NA; CDR3 DNA: TGCGCCAGCAAAGTGGCCGACCGAGAGACCCAGTACTTC; CDR3 protein: CASKVADRETQYF
CDR3 length: 16; D gene: NA; V gene: TRBV7-3; J gene: TRBJ2-2; clone size: many; CDR3 DNA: TGTGCCAGCAGGTGGGAGGGGGCAACGAACACCGGGGAGCTGTTTTTT; CDR3 protein: CASRWEGATNTGELFF
CDR3 length: 13; D gene: NA; V gene: TRBV7-2; J gene: TRBJ2-7; clone size: NA; CDR3 DNA: TGTTCCAGCAGCTTAGAAGTCCGGTACGAGCAGAACTTC; CDR3 protein: CSSSLEVRYEQNF
CDR3 length: 16; D gene: TRBD1; V gene: TRBV28; J gene: TRBJ1-6; clone size: many; CDR3 DNA: TGTGCCAGCAGACCGACAGGGGCGGGCTATAATTCACCCCTCCACTTT; CDR3 protein: CASRPTGAGYNSPLHF
CDR3 length: 15; D gene: NA; V gene: TRBV5-5; J gene: TRBJ2-7; clone size: many; CDR3 DNA: TGTGCCAGCAGCGATCTGCTGACCCCACCCCTCGAGCAGTACTTC; CDR3 protein: CASSDLLTPPLEQYF
CDR3 length: 15; D gene: TRBD2; V gene: TRBV20-1; J gene: TRBJ2-3; clone size: many; CDR3 DNA: TGCAGTGCTCCAGGCGCAGCGGGGGGGGGAGATACGCAGTATTTT; CDR3 protein: CSAPGAAGGGDTQYF
CDR3 length: 12; D gene: NA; V gene: TRBV5-1; J gene: TRBJ2-2; clone size: many; CDR3 DNA: TGCGCCAGCAGCCTGGAGACCGGGGAGCTGTTTTTT; CDR3 protein: CASSLETGELFF
CDR3 length: 14; D gene: NA; V gene: TRBV6-5; J gene: TRBJ2-3; clone size: many; CDR3 DNA: TGTGCCAGCAGCTACCTGGATAGCACAGATACGCAGTATTTT; CDR3 protein: CASSYLDSTDTQYF
CDR3 length: 14; D gene: NA; V gene: TRBV10-2; J gene: TRBJ2-2; clone size: many; CDR3 DNA: TGCGCCAGCAATTCCGGGGCTCTTATAGGGGAGCTGTTTTTT; CDR3 protein: CASNSGALIGELFF
CDR3 length: 16; D gene: NA; V gene: TRBV12-3/TRBV12-4; J gene: TRBJ1-6; clone size: many; CDR3 DNA: TGTGCCAGCAGGAGACAGACAGGCACCGCAAATTCACCCCTCCACTTT; CDR3 protein: CASRRQTGTANSPLHF
CDR3 length: 13; D gene: NA; V gene: TRBV20-1; J gene: TRBJ2-5; clone size: NA; CDR3 DNA: TGCAGTGCTAGTTTCCTGGGGCAAGAGACCCAGTACTTC; CDR3 protein: CSASFLGQETQYF
CDR3 length: 15; D gene: TRBD1; V gene: TRBV5-1; J gene: TRBJ2-1; clone size: NA; CDR3 DNA: TGCGCCAGCAGCCGTATGCGACAGGGGGACAATGAGCAGTTCTTC; CDR3 protein: CASSRMRQGDNEQFF
CDR3 length: 15; D gene: NA; V gene: TRBV20-1; J gene: TRBJ2-5; clone size: many; CDR3 DNA: TGCAGTGCTAGAAAACGGGATAAAACCCAAGAGACCCAGTACTTC; CDR3 protein: CSARKRDKTQETQYF
CDR3 length: 17; D gene: NA; V gene: TRBV5-1; J gene: TRBJ2-1; clone size: NA; CDR3 DNA: TGCGCCAGCAGCCCTGCTGGGTTATACGGGGAGGCCAATGAGCAGTTCTTC; CDR3 protein: CASSPAGLYGEANEQFF
CDR3 length: 15; D gene: TRBD2; V gene: TRBV6-2/TRBV6-3; J gene: TRBJ2-7; clone size: few; CDR3 DNA: TGTGCCAGCAGCCAGACTAGCGGGGGGACCTACGAGCAGTACTTC; CDR3 protein: CASSQTSGGTYEQYF